Here is one T cell receptor beta chain with its context. The germline V gene has CDR1 ENHRY and CDR2 SYGVKD. This CDR3 has 13 amino acids. The V gene end was trimmed by 4 bases and the J gene end by 0 bases; junction bases not matched to a gene: 0. Clones were read by immunoSEQ multiplex PCR, and TCRdb kept only the in-frame ones, dropping some. The sample carries roughly 120,000 clones, roughly 90% recorded once. The sample originates from a study of control samples from healthy donors and cancer patients. The receptor was isolated from a man aged 50-59 years in good health. The chain recombines TRBV10-3 with TRBJ2-7; 7 nucleotides match TRBD1. Sequencing was carried out using blood. As DNA, the CDR3 is TGTGCCATCAGTGGACAGGGCTCCTACGAGCAGTACTTC. This translates into CAISGQGSYEQYF.